These 27 T cell receptor beta chains share one sample of origin, sequenced in a study of spatial heterogeneity in lung cancer. No cognate antigen is known for these TCRs. From the 5' RACE reads, TCRdb called clonotypes with MiXCR, one entry per CDR3 protein. In the table there are about 100,000 distinct CDR3 sequences, roughly 4.5% of which are singletons. General study results and limits: Higher tumor mutation counts went along with higher counts of expanded intratumoral alpha and beta TCRs.

Indicated time point: sample taken at primary tumor resection. This sample comprised lung tumor tissue, obtained at surgery. These receptor sequences come from a male donor with early-stage non-small cell lung cancer.

In its sample, this clonotype was seen many times. The chain links TRBV13 to TRBJ2-7; D is undetermined. Trimming took off 2 bases at V and 3 bases at J, with 5 bases between the two ends. This CDR3 is 12 amino acids long. In germline, CDR1 is PRHDT, CDR2 FYEKMQ (reference sequence). CDR3 DNA sequence: TGTGCCAGCAGCTTATTAGGCTACGAGCAGTACTTC. Translated, it gives CASSLLGYEQYF.

This clonotype came up many times. The V gene is TRBV29-1, the J gene TRBJ1-1; D gene unclear. In germline, CDR1 is SQVTM, CDR2 ANQGSEA. The CDR3 covers 15 residues. V was clipped by 2 bases and J by 5 bases, with 18 bases between them. The CDR3 nucleotides read TGCAGCGTTGAAATGGTGGGCAGCGAATTTACTGAAGCTTTCTTT. This encodes CSVEMVGSEFTEAFF. The full variable domain, with the rest looked up from reference TRBV29-1 and TRBJ1-1, is SAVISQKPSRDICQRGTSLTIQCQVDSQVTMMFWYRQQPGQSLTLIATANQGSEATYESGFVIDKFPISRPNLTFSTLTVSNMSPEDSSIYLCSVEMVGSEFTEAFFGQGTRLTVV.

This clonotype was detected many times. The chain carries TRBV20-1 and TRBJ1-1, with 7 bases matching TRBD1. Germline V gives CDR1 DFQATT, CDR2 SNEGSKA (reference sequence). V dropped 3 bases and J dropped 2; count of bases not matched to a gene: 9. CDR3 size: 15 residues. In nucleotides, the CDR3 is TGCAGTGCTAGTCGACAGGGTAGCTTTAACACTGAAGCTTTCTTT. Translating gives CSASRQGSFNTEAFF.

This chain joins TRBV28 and TRBJ2-1, with D possibly TRBD2 on 5 matching bases. Looked up from germline, CDR1 is MDHEN and CDR2 is SYDVKM. This CDR3 is built from 15 residues. Trimming removed 6 bases from V and 1 base from J, with 13 bases in between. The DNA for the CDR3 is TGTGCCAGCAGGGCCGCGGGCGGGTCCTACAATGAGCAGTTCTTC. Translating gives CASRAAGGSYNEQFF. Looking up the rest from reference TRBV28 and TRBJ2-1 gives the full variable domain: DVKVTQSSRYLVKRTGEKVFLECVQDMDHENMFWYRQDPGLGLRLIYFSYDVKMKEKGDIPEGYSVSREKKERFSLILESASTNQTSMYLCASRAAGGSYNEQFFGPGTRLTVL.

This clonotype has a handful of counts. This sequence joins TRBV6-5 and TRBJ2-3, with 10 positions matching TRBD2. The J segment lost 4 bases and the V segment lost 4 bases, leaving 8 bases of the junction unmatched. The CDR3 has 16 amino acids. Germline CDR1 MNHEY, CDR2 SVGAGI. CDR3 protein: CASSLTTSGPSDTQYF. The CDR3 nucleotides read TGTGCCAGCAGTTTAACGACTAGCGGGCCGTCAGATACGCAGTATTTT.

This clonotype was observed a handful of times. CDR3 region: CSATPRETQYF. DNA of the CDR3: TGCAGTGCTACCCCTAGGGAGACCCAGTACTTC. J is TRBJ2-5 and V is TRBV20-1, with unresolved D. The V and J ends lost 4 bases and 5 bases respectively, with 8 bases between them. The germline V gene encodes CDR1 DFQATT and CDR2 SNEGSKA (reference sequence). This CDR3 is built from 11 residues.

The sample holds a few counts of this clonotype. The CDR3 bases are TGTGCCAGCAGTTTATTAGGACTAGCGGGAGGCACAGATACGCAGTATTTT. Translation: CASSLLGLAGGTDTQYF. This rearrangement joins TRBV27 to TRBJ2-3, with TRBD2 matching over 13 bases. Germline V gene data show CDR1 as MNHEY and CDR2 as SMNVEV (reference sequence). This CDR3 spans 17 amino acids. V lost 1 base to trimming and J lost 1 base; unmatched junction nucleotides: 2.

A few counts support this clonotype. The chain is built from TRBV15 and TRBJ2-7; the match to TRBD1 covers 8 bases. CDR3 length: 14 residues. Losses at the gene ends were 0 bases for V and 13 bases for J; bases not matched to a gene: 11. From germline, CDR1 is LNHNV and CDR2 YYDKDF (reference sequence). The CDR3 region has the DNA TGTGCCACCAGCAGAGACGGGGCAGGGGGCGATAACTACTTC. It yields the protein CATSRDGAGGDNYF.

This clonotype was counted ten times or more. This sequence joins TRBV20-1 and TRBJ1-5; 7 nucleotides match TRBD1. Germline V CDR1 and CDR2: DFQATT, SNEGSKA (reference sequence). This CDR3 region has 14 residues. Trimming at V came to 6 bases and at J to 1 base, leaving 6 bases not matched to a gene. The CDR3 reads CSAQGGESNQPQHF. For the CDR3, the DNA is TGCAGTGCCCAGGGGGGCGAAAGCAATCAGCCCCAGCATTTT.

This clonotype was recorded many times. The V and J genes are TRBV7-8 and TRBJ2-3; TRBD2 matches at 9 bases. V lost 5 bases to trimming and J lost 1 base; unmatched junction nucleotides: 4. Per germline, CDR1 SGHVS and CDR2 FQNEAQ. The CDR3 has 15 residues. CDR3: CASSPLAGRTDTQYF. Written as DNA, the CDR3 is TGTGCCAGCAGCCCACTAGCGGGCCGCACAGATACGCAGTATTTT.

The chain combines TRBV11-1 with TRBJ2-7; no reliable D call. Deletions cut 3 bases from V and 6 bases from J, with 12 bases between. This CDR3 contains 13 residues. CDR1 SGHAT and CDR2 FQDESV come from the germline V gene (reference sequence). The CDR3 bases are TGTGCCAGCAGCTTTTATCAGGAAAGCGAGCAGTACTTC. This sequence encodes CASSFYQESEQYF.

This clonotype was observed many times. This rearrangement joins TRBV29-1 to TRBJ2-3; D is perhaps TRBD2 (5 bases). The CDR3 contains 15 residues. Germline-derived CDR1 and CDR2 are SQVTM and ANQGSEA. V lost 1 base and J lost 4, with 15 bases in between. CDR3 in amino acids: CSVEGTGKQSDTQYF. In nucleotides, the CDR3 is TGCAGCGTTGAAGGGACTGGTAAGCAGTCAGATACGCAGTATTTT.

There are many counts of this clonotype. V and J are TRBV6-2 or TRBV6-3 and TRBJ1-4, with unresolved D. The germline gives CDR1 MNHEY, CDR2 SVGEGT. The CDR3 consists of 15 residues. Trimming took off 0 bases at V and 5 bases at J, with 10 bases between the two ends. The CDR3 DNA reads as TGTGCCAGCAGTTACTCGAGAGGAGACAATGAAAAACTGTTTTTT. Amino acids: CASSYSRGDNEKLFF.

This clonotype was seen many times. The V and J genes are TRBV10-3 and TRBJ1-1; TRBD1 might be the D (5 bases). CDR3 length: 13 residues. Germline lookup yields CDR1 ENHRY and CDR2 SYGVKD. V lost 9 bases and J lost 0, with 11 bases in between. CDR3 amino acids: CAIGTAMNTEAFF. As DNA, the CDR3 is TGTGCCATTGGGACGGCCATGAACACTGAAGCTTTCTTT.

V gene TRBV6-1 combines with J gene TRBJ2-2, with 7 bases lining up with TRBD1. CDR3 length equals 15 residues. Trimming removed 4 bases from V and 3 bases from J; junction bases left unmatched: 5. The germline V gene encodes CDR1 MNHNS and CDR2 SASEGT. This CDR3 is CASSGVGQYTGELFF. In DNA, the CDR3 is TGTGCCAGCAGTGGGGTGGGACAGTACACCGGGGAGCTGTTTTTT.

This rearrangement joins TRBV7-6 to TRBJ1-6; D gene uncertain. CDR3 size: 13 residues. Per the germline V gene, CDR1 is SGHVS and CDR2 is FNYEAQ. V was cut by 5 bases and J by 5 bases, with 7 bases left in between. The CDR3 sequence: CASSPDNNSPLHF. The CDR3 DNA follows: TGTGCCAGCAGCCCAGACAATAATTCACCCCTCCACTTT.

This clonotype was seen ten or more times. This rearrangement joins TRBV9 to TRBJ2-2; unclear D gene. V lost 3 bases, J lost 2 bases, and 8 bases lay in between. The CDR3 has 14 amino acids. From germline, CDR1 is SGDLS and CDR2 YYNGEE. For the CDR3, the DNA is TGTGCCAGCAGCGCGGGCCTCAACACCGGGGAGCTGTTTTTT. This encodes CASSAGLNTGELFF.

In this sample, this clonotype turned up a few times. The chain carries TRBV20-1 and TRBJ2-1; a weak D match, TRBD2 (6 bases). Germline V CDR1 and CDR2: DFQATT, SNEGSKA (reference sequence). The CDR3 is 15 residues long. Between the trimmed V and J ends, which lost 1 base and 8 bases, there was a span of 18 bases. The CDR3 sequence is CSARGDLTDGHEQFF. DNA for the CDR3: TGCAGTGCTAGAGGGGACTTGACCGACGGGCATGAGCAGTTCTTC.

This clonotype has ten or more counts. The J gene is TRBJ2-1, the V gene TRBV28, with D possibly being TRBD2 (6 bases). The V end was cut by 6 bases, the J end by 5 bases, with 8 bases between. Germline CDR1 reads MDHEN; CDR2 reads SYDVKM. CDR3 length: 12 residues. The CDR3 loop reads CASRSSDNEQFF. DNA of the CDR3: TGTGCCAGCAGATCTAGCGACAATGAGCAGTTCTTC.

This clonotype was recorded many times. J is TRBJ1-2 and V is TRBV20-1; no firm D call. V dropped 8 bases and J dropped 2 bases, with 12 bases sitting between them. Per germline, CDR1 DFQATT and CDR2 SNEGSKA (reference sequence). The CDR3 contains 12 residues. The DNA for the CDR3 is TGCAGTCAATGGACGAGGAACTATGGCTACACCTTC. Its translation is CSQWTRNYGYTF.

There are many counts of this clonotype. V gene TRBV20-1 combines with J gene TRBJ1-5, with D possibly TRBD1 on 5 matching bases. The CDR3 loop spans 17 amino acids. Germline values: CDR1 DFQATT, CDR2 SNEGSKA (reference sequence). Trimming took off 0 bases at V and 3 bases at J, with 18 bases between the two ends. CDR3 in DNA: TGCAGTGCTAGAGATGGGACCCCCGGGACTCTCAATCAGCCCCAGCATTTT. Translated, it gives CSARDGTPGTLNQPQHF.

This clonotype was detected many times. The J gene is TRBJ1-2, the V gene TRBV4-2; possibly TRBD1 for D (5 bases). This CDR3 has 13 residues. CDR1 and CDR2 (germline): LGHNA, YNFKEQ. Trimming removed 2 bases at V and 2 bases at J, with 6 bases between. CDR3 in DNA: TGTGCCAGCAGCCAACAGGGCAACTATGGCTACACCTTC. Its protein product is CASSQQGNYGYTF.

This clonotype was observed at least ten times. The chain links TRBV27 to TRBJ1-1, with D uncertain. The V end was cut by 4 bases, the J end by 4 bases, with 10 bases between. The CDR3 is 13 amino acids. Germline CDR1 MNHEY, CDR2 SMNVEV (reference sequence). Here the CDR3 reads CASSWVTGTEAFF. CDR3 sequence (DNA): TGTGCCAGCAGTTGGGTAACGGGCACTGAAGCTTTCTTT.

V gene TRBV4-1 combines with J gene TRBJ2-3, with a weak D call TRBD1 (5 bases). The germline V and J ends were trimmed by 1 base and 0 bases, with 14 bases remaining between them. Germline lookup yields CDR1 MGHRA and CDR2 YSYEKL. The CDR3 has 17 residues. The CDR3 reads CASSQARAGSSTDTQYF. CDR3 nucleotides: TGCGCCAGCAGCCAAGCACGTGCAGGGTCGAGCACAGATACGCAGTATTTT.

In its sample, this clonotype was seen many times. This sequence joins TRBV6-2 or TRBV6-3 and TRBJ2-1; D is undetermined. CDR1 MNHEY and CDR2 SVGEGT come from the germline V gene. The V end lost 5 bases, the J end lost 4 bases, and 9 bases lay between the germline ends. The length of the CDR3 is 13 residues. In nucleotides, the CDR3 is TGTGCCAGCAGTCCCGACGCGTACAATGAGCAGTTCTTC. Translation gives CASSPDAYNEQFF.

This clonotype was found many times. The J gene is TRBJ1-4, the V gene TRBV5-1; D uncertain. Germline V gene sequence: CDR1 SGHRS, CDR2 YFSETQ. The V end lost 1 base, the J end lost 7 bases, and 14 bases lay between the germline ends. The CDR3 totals 15 residues. The DNA for the CDR3 is TGCGCCAGCAGCTTGAGGCCAGCCTCAACTGAAAAACTGTTTTTT. Translation: CASSLRPASTEKLFF.

This chain connects TRBV2 to TRBJ1-5; D remains unclear. CDR1 SNHLY and CDR2 FYNNEI come from the germline V gene. Trimming pared 5 bases from V and 9 bases from J, leaving 20 bases between. The CDR3 extends over 15 amino acids. CDR3 in DNA: TGTGCCAGCAGTAAAGGGTGCGGTACGCTAGCGCCCCAGCATTTT. Protein sequence: CASSKGCGTLAPQHF.